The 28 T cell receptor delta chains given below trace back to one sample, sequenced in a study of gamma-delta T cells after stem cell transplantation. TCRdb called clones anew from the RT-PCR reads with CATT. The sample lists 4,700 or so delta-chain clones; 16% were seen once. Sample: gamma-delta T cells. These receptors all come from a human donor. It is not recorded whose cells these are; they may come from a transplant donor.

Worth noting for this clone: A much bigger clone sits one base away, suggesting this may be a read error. CDR3 amino acids: CACDTPGDTDKLIF. In DNA form, the CDR3 reads TGTGCCTGTGACACCCCGGGGGACACCGATAAACTCATCTTT. This rearrangement joins TRDV2 to TRDJ1; a weak D match, TRDD3 (5 bases). There are 14 residues in the CDR3. V was trimmed by 0 bases and J by 0 bases, leaving 7 bases between them. CDR1 and CDR2 from the germline V gene are GEAIGNYY and EKD.

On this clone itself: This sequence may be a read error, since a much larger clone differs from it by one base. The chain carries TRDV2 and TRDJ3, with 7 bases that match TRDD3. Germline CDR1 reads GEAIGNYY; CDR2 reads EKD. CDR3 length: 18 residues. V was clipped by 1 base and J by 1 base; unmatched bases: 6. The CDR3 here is CACDTTGDGSWDTRQMFF. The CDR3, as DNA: TGTGCCTGTGACACTACTGGGGATGGGTCCTGGGACACCCGACAGATGTTTTTC.

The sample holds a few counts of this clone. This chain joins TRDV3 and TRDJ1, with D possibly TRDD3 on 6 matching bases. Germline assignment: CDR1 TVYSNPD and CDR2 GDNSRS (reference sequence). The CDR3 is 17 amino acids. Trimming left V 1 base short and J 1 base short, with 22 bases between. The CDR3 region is CAFKNYDWALSTDKLIF. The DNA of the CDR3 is TGTGCCTTTAAGAACTACGACTGGGCCCTATCCACCGATAAACTCATCTTT.

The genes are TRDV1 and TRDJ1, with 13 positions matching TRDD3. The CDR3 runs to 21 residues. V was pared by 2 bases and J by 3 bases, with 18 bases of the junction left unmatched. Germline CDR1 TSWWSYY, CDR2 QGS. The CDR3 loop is CALGESYAHWGIRVSADKLIF. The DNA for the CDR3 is TGTGCTCTTGGGGAAAGCTACGCGCACTGGGGGATACGCGTATCTGCCGATAAACTCATCTTT.

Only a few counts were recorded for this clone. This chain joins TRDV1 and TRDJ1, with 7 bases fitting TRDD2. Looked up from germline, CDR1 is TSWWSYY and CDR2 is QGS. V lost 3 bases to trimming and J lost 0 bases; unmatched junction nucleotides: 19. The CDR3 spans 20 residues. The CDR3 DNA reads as TGTGCTCTTGGGGACCAACCCCTTCCTTACAGGGTAGGGTACACCGATAAACTCATCTTT. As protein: CALGDQPLPYRVGYTDKLIF.

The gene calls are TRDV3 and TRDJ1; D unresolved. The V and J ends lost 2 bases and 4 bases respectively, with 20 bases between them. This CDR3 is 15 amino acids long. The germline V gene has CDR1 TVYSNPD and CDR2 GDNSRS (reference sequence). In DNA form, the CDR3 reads TGTGCCTTTTCCACATCTCAGATCTCCAACGATAAACTCATCTTT. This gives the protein CAFSTSQISNDKLIF. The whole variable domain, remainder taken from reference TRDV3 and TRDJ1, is CDKVTQSSPDQTVASGSEVVLLCTYDTVYSNPDLFWYRIRPDYSFQFVFYGDNSRSEGADFTQGRFSVKHILTQKAFHLVISPVRTEDSATYYCAFSTSQISNDKLIFGKGTRVTVEP.

The CDR3, as DNA: TGTGCTCTTGGGGAGCGAAACCGCCTTCCGAGGGCACACTGGGGGATAAGTCGCACCGATAAACTCATCTTT. This sequence encodes CALGERNRLPRAHWGISRTDKLIF. This rearrangement joins TRDV1 to TRDJ1; 11 bases agree with TRDD3. No J gene is reported in TCRdb; it was inferred here by comparing the DNA with germline. Germline CDR1 TSWWSYY, CDR2 QGS. This CDR3 spans 24 amino acids. The ends lost 3 bases at V and 1 base at J; junction bases unmatched: 28.

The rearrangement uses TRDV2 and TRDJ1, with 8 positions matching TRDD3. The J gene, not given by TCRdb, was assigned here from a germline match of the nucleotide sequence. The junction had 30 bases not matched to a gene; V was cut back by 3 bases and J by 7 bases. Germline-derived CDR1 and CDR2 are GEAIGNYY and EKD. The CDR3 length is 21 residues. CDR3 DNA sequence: TGTGCCTGTGACGCCGGTTTCACTACTCTGGGGGACCAGACCCCTAACGGTAAACTCATCTTT. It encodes CACDAGFTTLGDQTPNGKLIF.

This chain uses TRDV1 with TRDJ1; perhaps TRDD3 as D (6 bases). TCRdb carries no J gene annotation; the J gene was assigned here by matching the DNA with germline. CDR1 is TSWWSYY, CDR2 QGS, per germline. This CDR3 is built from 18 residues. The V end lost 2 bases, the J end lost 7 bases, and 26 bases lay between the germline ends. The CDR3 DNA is TGTGCTCTTGGGGAAAAGTACCGATCGCATTACTGGGCGGGTAAACTCATCTTT. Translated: CALGEKYRSHYWAGKLIF.

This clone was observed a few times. The CDR3 DNA reads as TGTGCCTGTGACGTGGGGGAGGCGACAGCACAACTCTTCTTT. Its translation: CACDVGEATAQLFF. This chain links TRDV2 with TRDJ2, with 7 bases fitting TRDD3. The CDR3 runs 14 residues. Trimming at V came to 3 bases and at J to 4 bases, leaving 4 bases not matched to a gene. CDR1 is GEAIGNYY and CDR2 is EKD in the germline V gene.

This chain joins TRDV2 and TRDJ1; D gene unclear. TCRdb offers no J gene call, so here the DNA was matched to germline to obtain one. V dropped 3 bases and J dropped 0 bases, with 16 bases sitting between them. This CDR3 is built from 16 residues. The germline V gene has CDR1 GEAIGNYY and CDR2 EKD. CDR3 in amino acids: CACDLIGGAYTDKLIF. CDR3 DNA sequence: TGTGCCTGTGACCTTATCGGCGGGGCGTACACCGATAAACTCATCTTT.

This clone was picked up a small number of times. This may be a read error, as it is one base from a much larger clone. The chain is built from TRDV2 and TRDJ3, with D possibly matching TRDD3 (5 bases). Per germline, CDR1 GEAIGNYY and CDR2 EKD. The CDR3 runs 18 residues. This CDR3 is CACDTAGSNSWDARQMFF. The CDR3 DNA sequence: TGTGCCTGTGACACCGCGGGTAGTAACTCCTGGGACGCCCGACAGATGTTTTTC.

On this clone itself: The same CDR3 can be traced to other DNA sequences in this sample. This chain's CDR3 is CACDASRGTGGSIADKLIF. CDR3 DNA sequence: TGTGCCTGTGACGCCAGTAGAGGTACTGGGGGATCGATAGCCGATAAACTCATCTTT. V usage is TRDV2 and J usage is TRDJ1; 10 bases map to TRDD3. TCRdb gives no J gene; it was assigned here by matching the DNA to germline. Trimming removed 3 bases from V and 3 bases from J; junction bases left unmatched: 18. The length of the CDR3 is 19 residues. Germline CDR1 reads GEAIGNYY; CDR2 reads EKD.

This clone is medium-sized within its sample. CDR3 coding DNA: TGTGCTCTTGGGAGGGCCTTCCTACATGCTGGGGGATCCACCTGGGACACCCGACAGATGTTTTTC. Encoded protein: CALGRAFLHAGGSTWDTRQMFF. The chain couples TRDV1 to TRDJ3; tentatively, D is TRDD2 or TRDD3 (9 bases each). With 5 bases removed from V and 2 bases from J, the gap between germline ends came to 28 bases. The CDR3 loop spans 22 amino acids. Germline values: CDR1 TSWWSYY, CDR2 QGS.

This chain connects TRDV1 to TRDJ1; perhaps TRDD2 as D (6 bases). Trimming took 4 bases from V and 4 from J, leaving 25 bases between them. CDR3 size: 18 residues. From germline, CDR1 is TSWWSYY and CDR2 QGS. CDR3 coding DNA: TGTGCTCTTGGGGTCCCGTTTCCTATTCGGGGGGCCCTCGATAAACTCATCTTT. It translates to CALGVPFPIRGALDKLIF.

CDR3 region: CALGELVFPTDWGIQVQIPDKLIF. The CDR3 DNA follows: TGTGCTCTTGGGGAACTGGTGTTTCCTACGGACTGGGGGATACAGGTCCAAATCCCCGATAAACTCATCTTT. The chain links TRDV1 to TRDJ1; 12 nucleotides line up with TRDD3. The J gene is not listed in TCRdb, so it was assigned here from a DNA match to germline. Germline lookup yields CDR1 TSWWSYY and CDR2 QGS. V was pared by 0 bases and J by 3 bases, with 26 bases of the junction left unmatched. The CDR3 spans 24 residues.

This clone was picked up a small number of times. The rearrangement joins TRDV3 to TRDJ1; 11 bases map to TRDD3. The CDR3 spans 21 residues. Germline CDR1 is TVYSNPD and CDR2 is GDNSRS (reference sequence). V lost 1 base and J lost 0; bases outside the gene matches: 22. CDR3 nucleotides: TGTGCCTTTACAGGTGGCTCTGGGCTGTACTGGGGGATAAATTACACCGATAAACTCATCTTT. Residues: CAFTGGSGLYWGINYTDKLIF.

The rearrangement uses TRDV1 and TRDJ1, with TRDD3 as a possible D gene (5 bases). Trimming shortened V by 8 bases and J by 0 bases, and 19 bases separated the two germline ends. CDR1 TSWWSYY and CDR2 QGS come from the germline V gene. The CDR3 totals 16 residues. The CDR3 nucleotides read TGTGCTCTTTGGGGAGAGGGGTACTTATACACCGATAAACTCATCTTT. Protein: CALWGEGYLYTDKLIF.

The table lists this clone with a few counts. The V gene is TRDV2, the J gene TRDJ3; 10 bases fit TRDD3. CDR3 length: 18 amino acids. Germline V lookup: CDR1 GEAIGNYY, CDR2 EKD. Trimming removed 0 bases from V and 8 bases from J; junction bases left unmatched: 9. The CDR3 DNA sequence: TGTGCCTGTGACACCGTCCTGGGGGATATTTGGTACACCCGACAGATGTTTTTC. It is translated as CACDTVLGDIWYTRQMFF.

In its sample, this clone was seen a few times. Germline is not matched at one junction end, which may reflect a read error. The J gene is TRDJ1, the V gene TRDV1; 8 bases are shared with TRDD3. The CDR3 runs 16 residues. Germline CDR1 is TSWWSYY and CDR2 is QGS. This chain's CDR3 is CALGERDRGYTDKLIF. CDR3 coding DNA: TGTGCTCTTGGGGAACGCGACAGGGGATACACAGATAAACTCATCTTT.

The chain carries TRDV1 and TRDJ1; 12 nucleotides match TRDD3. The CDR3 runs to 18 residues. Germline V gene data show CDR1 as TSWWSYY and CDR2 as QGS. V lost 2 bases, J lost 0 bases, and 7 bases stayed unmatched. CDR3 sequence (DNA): TGTGCTCTTGGGGAAAGAAGCTGGGGGATACGAAACACCGATAAACTCATCTTT. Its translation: CALGERSWGIRNTDKLIF.

The CDR3 region is CALGETKPSYRVGGGLTAQLFF. In nucleotides, the CDR3 is TGTGCTCTTGGGGAAACGAAGCCTTCCTACAGAGTTGGGGGAGGTTTGACAGCACAACTCTTCTTT. J is TRDJ2 and V is TRDV1, with 9 bases fitting TRDD2. No J gene was available from TCRdb, and it was assigned here by a germline match of the DNA. CDR3 size: 22 residues. Trimming took 2 bases from V and 1 from J; bases not matched to a gene: 20. The germline V gene encodes CDR1 TSWWSYY and CDR2 QGS.

CDR3 sequence (DNA): TGTGCCTTCCCTTCCTACGGTACTGGGGGCAGAGCCTCGTACACCGATAAACTCATCTTT. This gives the protein CAFPSYGTGGRASYTDKLIF. This chain links TRDV3 with TRDJ1, with a weak D call TRDD2 (9 bases). Germline loops: CDR1 TVYSNPD, CDR2 GDNSRS (reference sequence). There are 20 residues in the CDR3. The V end lost 3 bases, the J end lost 0 bases, and 32 bases lay between the germline ends. The whole variable domain, filled in from reference TRDV3 and TRDJ1, reads CDKVTQSSPDQTVASGSEVVLLCTYDTVYSNPDLFWYRIRPDYSFQFVFYGDNSRSEGADFTQGRFSVKHILTQKAFHLVISPVRTEDSATYYCAFPSYGTGGRASYTDKLIFGKGTRVTVEP.

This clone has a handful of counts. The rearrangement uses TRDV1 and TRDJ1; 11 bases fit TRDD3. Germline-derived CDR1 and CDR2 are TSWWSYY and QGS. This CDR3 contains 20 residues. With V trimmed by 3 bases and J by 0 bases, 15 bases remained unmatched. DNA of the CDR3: TGTGCTCTTGGGGACTGGCCAGGGGCTGGGGGATACCATTACACCGATAAACTCATCTTT. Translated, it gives CALGDWPGAGGYHYTDKLIF.

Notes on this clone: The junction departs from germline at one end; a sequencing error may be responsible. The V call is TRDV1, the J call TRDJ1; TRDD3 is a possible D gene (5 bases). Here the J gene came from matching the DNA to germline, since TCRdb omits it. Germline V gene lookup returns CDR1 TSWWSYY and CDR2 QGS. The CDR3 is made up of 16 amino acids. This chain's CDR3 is CAIGIACPANGGKLIF. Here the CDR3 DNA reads TGTGCTATTGGGATCGCCTGCCCGGCGAACGGGGGTAAACTCATCTTT.

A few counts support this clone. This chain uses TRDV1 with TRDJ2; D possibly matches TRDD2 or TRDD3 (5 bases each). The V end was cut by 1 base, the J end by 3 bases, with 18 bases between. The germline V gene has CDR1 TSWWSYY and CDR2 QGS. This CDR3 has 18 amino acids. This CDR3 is CALGERGFRGSLTAQLFF. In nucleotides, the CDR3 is TGTGCTCTTGGGGAACGCGGCTTCCGGGGGTCCCTGACAGCACAACTCTTCTTT.

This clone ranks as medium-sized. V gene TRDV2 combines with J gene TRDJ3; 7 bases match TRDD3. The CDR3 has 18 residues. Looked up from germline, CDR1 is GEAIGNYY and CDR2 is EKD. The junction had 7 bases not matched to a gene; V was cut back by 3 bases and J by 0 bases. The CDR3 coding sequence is TGTGCCTGTGACGCTTCTGGGGGTCACTCCTGGGACACCCGACAGATGTTTTTC. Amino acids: CACDASGGHSWDTRQMFF.

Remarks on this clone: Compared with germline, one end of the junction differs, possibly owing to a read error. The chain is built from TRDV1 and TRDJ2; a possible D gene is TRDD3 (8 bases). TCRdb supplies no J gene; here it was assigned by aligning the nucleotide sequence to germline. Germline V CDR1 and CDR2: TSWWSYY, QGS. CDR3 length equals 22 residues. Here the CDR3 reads CAIGETFRRSYWGFTPTTKLFF. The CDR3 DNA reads TGTGCTATTGGGGAAACCTTCAGACGTTCCTACTGGGGGTTCACCCCGACAACAAAACTCTTCTTT.